This T cell receptor beta chain was identified in a study of monozygotic twins with inflammatory bowel disease. Reprocessing the 5' RACE reads, TCRdb reports a single entry for every CDR3 protein and omits DNA. This listing includes a few hundred thousand distinct CDR3 sequences. CDR1 is SGHAT and CDR2 is FQNNGV in the germline V gene. The CDR3 is 18 residues long. This sequence joins TRBV11-2 and TRBJ2-3; the D gene TCRdb calls, TRBD1, cannot be checked with no DNA. The origin of this receptor is a human donor with ulcerative colitis or Crohn's disease, or a healthy co-twin of an affected twin (not recorded which). The sample consisted of blood. The CDR3 is CASSLIDHHGGGTDTQYF.